This T cell receptor (beta chain) was captured by sequencing in a study of OX40 agonist ivuxolimab in advanced cancers. Whole-study context: At 0.01 to 10 mg/kg, ivuxolimab was administered intravenously to patients every 2 weeks.

The method was immunoSEQ multiplex PCR; TCRdb's version includes in-frame clones alone and lacks a portion of them. The sample lists 57,000 or so clones, 84% occurring once. The CDR3 spans 13 residues. V lost 3 bases and J lost 7, with 12 bases in between. Germline V gene sequence: CDR1 MNHNY, CDR2 SVGAGI (reference sequence). This clonotype originated in an adult with an advanced solid tumor such as melanoma, head and neck, liver or kidney cancer. The specimen comprised CD4+ or CD8+ T cells sorted from blood, sampled in a trial of the OX40 agonist ivuxolimab. V usage is TRBV6-6 and J usage is TRBJ1-1; D unclear. CDR3 bases: TGTGCCAGCAGTTATGAAGGGTTTTTTGAAGCTTTCTTT. It encodes CASSYEGFFEAFF.